By sample share, the clone carrying this T cell receptor beta chain is medium-sized. Treg sorting used a CD4+CD25+CD127-/low gate. The CDR3 spans 14 residues. Germline assignment: CDR1 MNHEY and CDR2 SVGAGI. V lost 5 bases to trimming and J lost 2 bases, with 10 bases between them. Constant-region reverse primers amplified full-length variable regions, followed by semi-nested Nested Universal Primer A PCR. One entry per CDR3 protein results from TCRdb running MiXCR on the 5' RACE reads. The data hold about 32,000 distinct CDR3 sequences, with about a quarter observed a single time. Sequencing input: tumor-infiltrating Tregs sorted from the breast tumor. The receptor was derived from a female donor with breast cancer. The chain employs TRBV6-5 and TRBJ1-5; possibly TRBD1 for D (5 bases). For the CDR3, the DNA is TGTGCCAGCAGTCGGGACCACGGCAATCAGCCCCAGCATTTT. This sequence encodes CASSRDHGNQPQHF.